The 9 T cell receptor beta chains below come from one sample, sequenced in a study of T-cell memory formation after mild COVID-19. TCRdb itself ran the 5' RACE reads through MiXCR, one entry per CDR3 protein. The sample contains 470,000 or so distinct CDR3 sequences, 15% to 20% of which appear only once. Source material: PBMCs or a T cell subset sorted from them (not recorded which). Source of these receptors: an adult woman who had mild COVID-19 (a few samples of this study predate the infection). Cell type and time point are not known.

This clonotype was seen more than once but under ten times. CDR3 DNA sequence: TGCGCCAGCAGCCACGGTCGAGAGACCCAGTACTTC. This sequence encodes CASSHGRETQYF. The V call is TRBV10-2, the J call TRBJ2-5; D gene uncertain. V gave up 6 bases and J gave up 4 bases, with 9 bases separating them. Germline CDR1 and CDR2: WSHSY and SAAADI. The CDR3 consists of 12 residues.

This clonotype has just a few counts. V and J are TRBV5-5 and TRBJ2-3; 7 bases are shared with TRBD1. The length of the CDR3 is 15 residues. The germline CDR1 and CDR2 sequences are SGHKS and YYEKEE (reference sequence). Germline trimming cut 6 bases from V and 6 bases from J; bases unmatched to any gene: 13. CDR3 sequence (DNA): TGTGCCAGCATACTGACAGGGTTCGGAATCGATACGCAGTATTTT. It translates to CASILTGFGIDTQYF.

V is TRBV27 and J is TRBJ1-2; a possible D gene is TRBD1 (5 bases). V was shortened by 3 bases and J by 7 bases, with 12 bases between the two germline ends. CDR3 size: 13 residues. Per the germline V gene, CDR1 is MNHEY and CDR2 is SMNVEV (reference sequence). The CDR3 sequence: CASSFAGRSGYTF. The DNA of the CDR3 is TGTGCCAGCAGTTTCGCAGGGAGGTCTGGCTACACCTTC.

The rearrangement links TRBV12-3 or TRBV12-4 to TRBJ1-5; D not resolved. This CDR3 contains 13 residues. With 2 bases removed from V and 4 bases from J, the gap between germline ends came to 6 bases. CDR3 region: CASSLMGNQPQHF. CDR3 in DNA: TGTGCCAGCAGTTTAATGGGGAATCAGCCCCAGCATTTT.

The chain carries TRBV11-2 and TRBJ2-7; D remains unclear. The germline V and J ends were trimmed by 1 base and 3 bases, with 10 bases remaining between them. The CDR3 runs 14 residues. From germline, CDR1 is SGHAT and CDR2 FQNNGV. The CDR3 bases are TGTGCCAGCAGCTTAGGTTCTTGGAACTACGAGCAGTACTTC. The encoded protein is CASSLGSWNYEQYF.

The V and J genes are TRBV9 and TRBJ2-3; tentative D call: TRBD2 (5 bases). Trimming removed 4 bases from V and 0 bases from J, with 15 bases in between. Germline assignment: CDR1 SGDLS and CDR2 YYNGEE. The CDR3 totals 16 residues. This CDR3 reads CASSHELAKSTDTQYF. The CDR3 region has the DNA TGTGCCAGCAGCCATGAATTAGCGAAAAGCACAGATACGCAGTATTTT.

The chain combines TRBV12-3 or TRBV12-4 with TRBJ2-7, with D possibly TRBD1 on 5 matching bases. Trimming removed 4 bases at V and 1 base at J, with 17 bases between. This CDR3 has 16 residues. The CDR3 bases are TGTGCCAGCAGTTACGCACACCCTGACAGATCCTACGAGCAGTACTTC. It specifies CASSYAHPDRSYEQYF.

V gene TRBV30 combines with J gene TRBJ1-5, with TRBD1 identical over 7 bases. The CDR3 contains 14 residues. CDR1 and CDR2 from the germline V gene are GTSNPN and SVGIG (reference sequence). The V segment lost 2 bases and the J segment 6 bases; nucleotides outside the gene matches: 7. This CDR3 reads CAWSRNRGGQPQHF. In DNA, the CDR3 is TGTGCCTGGAGTAGAAACAGGGGCGGTCAGCCCCAGCATTTT.

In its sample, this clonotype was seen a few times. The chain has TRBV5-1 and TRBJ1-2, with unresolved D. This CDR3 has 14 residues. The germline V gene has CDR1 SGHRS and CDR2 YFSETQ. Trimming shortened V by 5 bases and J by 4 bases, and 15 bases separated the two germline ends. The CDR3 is CASRGSGITYGYTF. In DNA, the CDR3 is TGCGCCAGCAGGGGATCCGGGATAACCTATGGCTACACCTTC.